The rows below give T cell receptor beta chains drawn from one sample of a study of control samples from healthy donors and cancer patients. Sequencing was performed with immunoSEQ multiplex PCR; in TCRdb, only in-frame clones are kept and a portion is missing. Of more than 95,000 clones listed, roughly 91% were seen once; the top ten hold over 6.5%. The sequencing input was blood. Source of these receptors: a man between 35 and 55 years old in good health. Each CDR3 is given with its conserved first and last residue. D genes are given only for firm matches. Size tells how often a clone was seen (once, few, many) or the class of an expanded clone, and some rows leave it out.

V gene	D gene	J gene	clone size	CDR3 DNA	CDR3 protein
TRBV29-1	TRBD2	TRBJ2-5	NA	TGCAGCTCCTCCCGGGGGGGGCTTGAAGAGACCCAGTACTTC	CSSSRGGLEETQYF
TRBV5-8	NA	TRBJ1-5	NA	TGTGCCAGCAGCGGGAGGGGCAATCAGCCCCAGCATTTT	CASSGRGNQPQHF
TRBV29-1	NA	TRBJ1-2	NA	TGCAGCGCGGAGGAGGGGCAAGGCTACACCTTC	CSAEEGQGYTF
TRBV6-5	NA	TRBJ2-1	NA	TGTGCCAGCAGTTACTTCAGGGGTAGGAATGAGCAGTTCTTC	CASSYFRGRNEQFF
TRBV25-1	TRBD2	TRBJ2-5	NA	TGTGCCAGCAGTCCAACTCGACTAGCGGGACAAGAGACCCAGTACTTC	CASSPTRLAGQETQYF
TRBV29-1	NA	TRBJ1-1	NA	TGCAGCTTCCTCCCTTTGACCCCAAAGACTGAAGCTTTCTTT	CSFLPLTPKTEAFF
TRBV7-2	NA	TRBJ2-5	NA	TGTGCCAGCAGGAACACTGAGACCCAGTACTTC	CASRNTETQYF
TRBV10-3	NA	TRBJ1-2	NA	TGTGCCATCACAGCTATAAACTATGGCTACACCTTC	CAITAINYGYTF
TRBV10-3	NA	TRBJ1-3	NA	TGTGCCATCAGTGAGTCGAGGACAGCCTTGTCACTCTCTGGAAACACCATATATTTT	CAISESRTALSLSGNTIYF
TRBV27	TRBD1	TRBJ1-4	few	TGTGCCAGCAGAGACGACAGGGGACGACTGTTTTTT	CASRDDRGRLFF
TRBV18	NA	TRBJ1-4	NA	TGTGCCAGCTCACCACCCCGGGGGGCCGGTAATGAAAAACTGTTTTTT	CASSPPRGAGNEKLFF
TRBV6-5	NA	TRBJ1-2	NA	TGTGCCAGCAGTTCCTTGCCTGTTAACTATGGCTACACCTTC	CASSSLPVNYGYTF
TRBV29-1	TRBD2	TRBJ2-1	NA	TGCAGCGTTGATGGCTGGAGCGGGAGCTACAATGAGCAGTTCTTC	CSVDGWSGSYNEQFF
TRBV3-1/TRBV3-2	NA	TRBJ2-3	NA	TGTGCCAGCAGCCAAGACCCAGGTTTTACAGATACGCAGTATTTT	CASSQDPGFTDTQYF
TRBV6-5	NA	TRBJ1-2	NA	TGTGCCAGCAGTTACTCTATGAGGGGGAACTATGGCTACACCTTC	CASSYSMRGNYGYTF
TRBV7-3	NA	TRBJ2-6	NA	TGTGCCAGCAGCTCCTCCCCTGGGGCCAACGTCCTGACTTTC	CASSSSPGANVLTF
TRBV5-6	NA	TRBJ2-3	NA	TGTGCCAGCAGCTTGGAGTCCCGACCAGATACGCAGTATTTT	CASSLESRPDTQYF
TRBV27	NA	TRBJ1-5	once	TGTGCCAGCAGTTTAAAGGAGAATCAGCCCCAGCATTTT	CASSLKENQPQHF
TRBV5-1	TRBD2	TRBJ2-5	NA	TGCGCCAGCAGTTCTGGACTAGCGGGAGAGACCCAGTACTTC	CASSSGLAGETQYF
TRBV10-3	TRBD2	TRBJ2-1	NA	TGTGCCATCAGTGACTGGGGGGGTGGGAATGAGCAGTTCTTC	CAISDWGGGNEQFF
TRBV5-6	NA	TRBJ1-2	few	TGTGCCAGCAGCCAGGCCTTTGGGCCCTATGGCTACACCTTC	CASSQAFGPYGYTF
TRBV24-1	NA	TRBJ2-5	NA	TGTGCCACCAGTGACCCCCTCGGCAGGGCCGGGGAGACCCAGTACTTC	CATSDPLGRAGETQYF
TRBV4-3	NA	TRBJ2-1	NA	TGCGCCAGCAGCCAACGTATTGACACTAACGGGTACAATGAGCAGTTCTTC	CASSQRIDTNGYNEQFF
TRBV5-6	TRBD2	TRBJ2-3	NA	TGTGCCAGCAGCCTCTTTACGGGGGGGGCGTATACGCAGTATTTT	CASSLFTGGAYTQYF
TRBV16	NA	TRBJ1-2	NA	TGTGCCAGCAGCCAATCAGGGGGCTATGGCTACACCTTC	CASSQSGGYGYTF
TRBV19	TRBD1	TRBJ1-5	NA	TGTGCCAGTAGTACAAGAGGGGTTGGGACAGGGTATCAGCCCCAGCATTTT	CASSTRGVGTGYQPQHF
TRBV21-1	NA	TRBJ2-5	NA	TGTGCCAGCAGCAAGCCGACGGACAGGGCCTCCCAAGAGACCCAGTACTTC	CASSKPTDRASQETQYF
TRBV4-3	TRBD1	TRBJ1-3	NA	TGCGCCAGCAGCCAAGATCTGCCAGGGGGCTCTGGAAACACCATATATTTT	CASSQDLPGGSGNTIYF
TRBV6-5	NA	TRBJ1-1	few	TGTGCCAGCTCAAAGCTCCTTTTTTACACTGAAGCTTTCTTT	CASSKLLFYTEAFF
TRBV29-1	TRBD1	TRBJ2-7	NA	TGCAGCTATAATGTGGGACAGGGCTACGAGCAGTACTTC	CSYNVGQGYEQYF
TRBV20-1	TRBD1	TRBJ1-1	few	TGCAGTGCTAGTCCAGGGGGGCGATTGGTGAACACTGAAGCTTTCTTT	CSASPGGRLVNTEAFF
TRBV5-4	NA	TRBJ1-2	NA	TGTGCCAGCAGCCTGAAAACATTATCTAACTATGGCTACACCTTC	CASSLKTLSNYGYTF
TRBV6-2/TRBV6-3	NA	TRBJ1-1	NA	TGTGCCAGCAGTTGGCAGGGGACTGAAGCTTTCTTT	CASSWQGTEAFF
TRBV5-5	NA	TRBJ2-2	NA	TGTGCCAGCAGCTTTAGACAGACCACCGGGGAGCTGTTTTTT	CASSFRQTTGELFF
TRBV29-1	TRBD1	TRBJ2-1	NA	TGCAGCGTAGACAGGGGGTTTAGCTCCTACAATGAGCAGTTCTTC	CSVDRGFSSYNEQFF
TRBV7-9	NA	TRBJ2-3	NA	TGTGCCAGCAGCTTCAGGGGGGTGCACACAGATACGCAGTATTTT	CASSFRGVHTDTQYF
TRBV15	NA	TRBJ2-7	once	TGTGCCACCAGACACTTGAGCTCCTACGAGCAGTACTTC	CATRHLSSYEQYF
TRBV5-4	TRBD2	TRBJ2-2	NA	TGTGCCAGCAGCTCAGGACTAGCGGCGAACACCGGGGAGCTGTTTTTT	CASSSGLAANTGELFF
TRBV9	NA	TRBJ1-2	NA	TGTGCCAGCAGCGTAGGGGTCGGGGGAGCCTATGGCTACACCTTC	CASSVGVGGAYGYTF
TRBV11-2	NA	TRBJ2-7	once	TGTGCCAGCAGTCTAGGGGACCTCCCCTCCTACGAGCAGTACTTC	CASSLGDLPSYEQYF
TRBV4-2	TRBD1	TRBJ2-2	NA	TGTGCCAGCAGCCATGCAGGGGGCTCGAACACCGGGGAGCTGTTTTTT	CASSHAGGSNTGELFF